Sequencing of this TCR beta chain was carried out in a study of shared clonotypes between healthy human individuals. Points from the study as a whole: Memory subsets generally showed smaller estimated richness than naive subsets did. Shared clonotypes: 4.5% to 6% naive CD4, under 4% naive CD8, less than 2.5% memory CD4, roughly 0.4% memory CD8.

The method was immunoSEQ multiplex PCR; TCRdb's version includes in-frame clones alone and lacks a portion of them. The sample consists of about 2,500,000 clones, roughly nine tenths of them appearing once. CDR1 and CDR2 from the germline V gene are WSHSY and SAAADI. The CDR3 has 13 amino acids. V lost 8 bases, J lost 4 bases, and 14 bases lay in between. It was into CD45RA+ naive and CD45RA-negative memory subsets that the CD4+ cells were split. About this clone itself: Antigen unknown.

The sequencing sample was made of naive CD4+ T cells sorted from blood. Indicated subset: CD45RA+ positively selected. This TCR was recovered from a young man in good health. The chain couples TRBV10-2 to TRBJ2-5, with D unresolved. The chain's CDR3 is CASLPVPRETQYF. The DNA for the CDR3 is TGCGCCAGCTTACCCGTGCCTCGAGAGACCCAGTACTTC.